This TCR beta chain derives from a study of OX40 agonist ivuxolimab in advanced cancers. Study background: A diagnosis of hepatocellular carcinoma, melanoma, renal cell or head and neck cancer was present in dose-escalation patients.

The CDR3 loop spans 14 amino acids. Losses at the gene ends were 4 bases for V and 5 bases for J; bases not matched to a gene: 6. Germline V gives CDR1 SGHRS, CDR2 YFSETQ. Profiling relied on immunoSEQ multiplex PCR, and the TCRdb table lists in-frame clones only, not all of them. The profile covers about 40,000 clones, with around 90% appearing a single time and under 15% taken by the ten largest. The rearrangement uses TRBV5-1 and TRBJ1-2; 9 nucleotides agree with TRBD1. This sequence was found in an adult with an advanced solid tumor such as melanoma, head and neck, liver or kidney cancer. The input for sequencing was CD4+ or CD8+ T cells sorted from blood, taken in a trial of the OX40 agonist ivuxolimab. The CDR3 here is CASSGGTGLYGYTF. The DNA of the CDR3 is TGCGCCAGCAGCGGCGGGACAGGGCTATATGGCTACACCTTC.